This entry lists 30 T cell receptor beta chains sequenced from one sample in a study of CD4 T cells in relation to SARS-CoV-2 and coronaviruses. Unexposed donor CD4+ T cells date from 2011-2018, before the COVID-19 pandemic. Profiling relied on immunoSEQ multiplex PCR, and the TCRdb table lists in-frame clones only, not all of them. The sample has roughly 68,000 clones, approximately 95% seen once; the top ten hold 0.23%. The sample taken for sequencing was naive CD4+ T cells from PBMCs. Described subset: naive CD4+ T cells isolated by negative enrichment. The receptors were gathered from a human donor in good health.

The chain links TRBV7-8 to TRBJ2-5; 9 nucleotides line up with TRBD2. V dropped 5 bases and J dropped 1; count of bases not matched to a gene: 2. Germline CDR1 and CDR2: SGHVS and FQNEAQ. CDR3 length: 14 amino acids. CDR3 DNA: TGTGCCAGCAGCCGGACTAGCGTCCAAGAGACCCAGTACTTC. Translated, it gives CASSRTSVQETQYF.

The chain is built from TRBV6-2 or TRBV6-3 and TRBJ2-1, with 8 bases matching TRBD2. The trim removed 2 bases at V and 3 bases at J, leaving 6 bases unmatched. This CDR3 contains 16 residues. CDR1 is MNHEY, CDR2 SVGEGT, per germline. The CDR3 nucleotides read TGTGCCAGCAGTTACAGAGGTCTAGCGGGCTACAATGAGCAGTTCTTC. The encoded protein is CASSYRGLAGYNEQFF.

The chain combines TRBV5-1 with TRBJ1-1; 7 bases match TRBD1. J was trimmed by 1 base and V by 6 bases; bases with no gene match: 6. The CDR3 totals 14 residues. Germline V gives CDR1 SGHRS, CDR2 YFSETQ. The CDR3 DNA is TGCGCCAGCAAGGGTCAGGGGGGGAACACTGAAGCTTTCTTT. Translated: CASKGQGGNTEAFF.

The chain has TRBV2 and TRBJ2-3; TRBD2 matches 8 bases. Germline CDR1 and CDR2: SNHLY and FYNNEI. The CDR3 length is 15 residues. Trimming removed 3 bases from V and 1 base from J; junction bases left unmatched: 3. The CDR3 here is CASSDAGGGTDTQYF. CDR3 DNA: TGTGCCAGCAGTGATGCGGGAGGTGGCACAGATACGCAGTATTTT.

This sequence joins TRBV6-4 and TRBJ1-5; D unresolved. Per germline, CDR1 MRHNA and CDR2 SNTAGT. V lost 5 bases and J lost 5, with 10 bases in between. This CDR3 is 13 amino acids long. CDR3 coding DNA: TGTGCCAGCAGTCCCGTGGGGTATCAGCCCCAGCATTTT. Translating it yields CASSPVGYQPQHF.

DNA of the CDR3: TGTGCCAGCAGCTTAATGCCCCTCATACAGAGTGCCACCGCTGAAGCTTTCTTT. It codes for CASSLMPLIQSATAEAFF. This sequence joins TRBV7-3 and TRBJ1-1; no definite D call. This CDR3 contains 18 residues. Germline V gene sequence: CDR1 SGHTA, CDR2 FQGTGA. V lost 1 base and J lost 6, with 24 bases in between. Full variable domain (outside the CDR3, taken from reference TRBV7-3 and TRBJ1-1): GAGVSQTPSNKVTEKGKYVELRCDPISGHTALYWYRQSLGQGPEFLIYFQGTGAADDSGLPNDRFFAVRPEGSVSTLKIQRTERGDSAVYLCASSLMPLIQSATAEAFFGQGTRLTVV.

The chain recombines TRBV19 with TRBJ1-2; D is undetermined. CDR1 and CDR2 (germline): LNHDA, SQIVND (reference sequence). V lost 6 bases to trimming and J lost 3 bases, with 11 bases between them. The CDR3 consists of 13 residues. This CDR3 is CASRSEGYYGYTF. DNA of the CDR3: TGTGCCAGTAGATCGGAGGGTTACTATGGCTACACCTTC.

The gene calls are TRBV6-1 and TRBJ1-5; 10 bases fit TRBD1. Germline loops: CDR1 MNHNS, CDR2 SASEGT. The CDR3 is made up of 15 amino acids. V was pared by 3 bases and J by 6 bases, with 5 bases of the junction left unmatched. The CDR3 region has the DNA TGTGCCAGCAGTGATGGGACAGGGGCCGGTCAGCCCCAGCATTTT. Translated: CASSDGTGAGQPQHF.

V is TRBV7-2 and J is TRBJ2-5; 12 bases are a match to TRBD1. CDR1 and CDR2 (germline): SGHTA, FQGNSA. Unmatched junction bases numbered 10, after V lost 5 bases and J lost 9 bases. This CDR3 is 15 amino acids long. As DNA, the CDR3 is TGTGCCAGCAGCCTCTCGTCGGGACAGGGGGCGGCCCAGTACTTC. Translation: CASSLSSGQGAAQYF. The full variable domain, in which reference TRBV7-2 and TRBJ2-5 provide the parts outside the CDR3, is GAGVSQSPSNKVTEKGKDVELRCDPISGHTALYWYRQSLGQGLEFLIYFQGNSAPDKSGLPSDRFSAERTGGSVSTLTIQRTQQEDSAVYLCASSLSSGQGAAQYFGPGTRLLVL.

This rearrangement joins TRBV4-3 to TRBJ1-6, with TRBD1 matching 7 bases. This CDR3 region has 17 residues. Losses at the gene ends were 4 bases for V and 5 bases for J; bases not matched to a gene: 11. Germline V gives CDR1 LGHNA, CDR2 YSLEER. CDR3 region: CASSPTSRTGNNSPLHF. In nucleotides, the CDR3 is TGCGCCAGCAGCCCCACTTCCAGGACAGGCAATAATTCACCCCTCCACTTT.

This clone was recorded once. The chain has TRBV29-1 and TRBJ2-7, with TRBD1 matching over 7 bases. The ends lost 4 bases at V and 4 bases at J; junction bases unmatched: 1. The CDR3 is 11 amino acids. From germline, CDR1 is SQVTM and CDR2 ANQGSEA. The CDR3 nucleotides are TGCAGCGTTGGGGACAGTTACGAGCAGTACTTC. This codes for CSVGDSYEQYF.

The V gene is TRBV3-1 (or the pseudogene TRBV3-2), the J gene TRBJ1-4, with D hard to call. CDR3 length: 18 residues. Germline loops: CDR1 LGHDT, CDR2 YNNKEL (reference sequence). Trimming took off 0 bases at V and 3 bases at J, with 17 bases between the two ends. The CDR3 sequence is CASSQEFGEWDPNEKLFF. The CDR3 region has the DNA TGTGCCAGCAGCCAAGAGTTCGGGGAATGGGATCCTAATGAAAAACTGTTTTTT.

The chain has TRBV9 and TRBJ2-5, with D perhaps TRBD1 (6 bases). Germline assignment: CDR1 SGDLS and CDR2 YYNGEE. The CDR3 extends over 14 amino acids. V lost 2 bases and J lost 4, with 12 bases in between. CDR3 sequence: CASSVRGSIETQYF. CDR3 DNA: TGTGCCAGCAGCGTGAGGGGGTCAATAGAGACCCAGTACTTC.

The chain joins TRBV29-1 to TRBJ2-1, with D possibly matching TRBD2 (6 bases). The germline gives CDR1 SQVTM, CDR2 ANQGSEA. The CDR3 has 13 residues. V lost 7 bases and J lost 3, with 13 bases in between. The CDR3 here is CSAGGTYYNEQFF. The CDR3, as DNA: TGCAGCGCCGGAGGGACTTACTACAATGAGCAGTTCTTC.

The genes are TRBV28 and TRBJ2-3; no definite D call. V gave up 10 bases and J gave up 8 bases, with 10 bases separating them. CDR1 MDHEN and CDR2 SYDVKM come from the germline V gene. The CDR3 is 10 amino acids. Here the CDR3 DNA reads TGTGCCATCTCTAGGGTTACGCAGTATTTT. Translation: CAISRVTQYF.

The V and J genes are TRBV5-1 and TRBJ2-7, with a tentative D call TRBD2 (5 bases). This CDR3 comprises 16 residues. Germline V CDR1 and CDR2: SGHRS, YFSETQ. V lost 0 bases, J lost 1 base, and 14 bases lay in between. The CDR3, as DNA: TGCGCCAGCAGCTTGGTAGTGGGAGTGGTTTCCTACGAGCAGTACTTC. Protein product: CASSLVVGVVSYEQYF. The full variable domain, completed using reference TRBV5-1 and TRBJ2-7, is KAGVTQTPRYLIKTRGQQVTLSCSPISGHRSVSWYQQTPGQGLQFLFEYFSETQRNKGNFPGRFSGRQFSNSRSEMNVSTLELGDSALYLCASSLVVGVVSYEQYFGPGTRLTVT.

This chain connects TRBV5-1 to TRBJ2-3, with D hard to call. The germline V gene encodes CDR1 SGHRS and CDR2 YFSETQ. The ends were cut back, 7 bases at V and 1 base at J, with 13 bases in the middle. The CDR3 runs 14 residues. CDR3 sequence reads: CASGPVAGTDTQYF. As DNA, the CDR3 is TGCGCCAGCGGACCTGTAGCAGGCACAGATACGCAGTATTTT.

V and J are TRBV28 and TRBJ1-2; D is perhaps TRBD1 (6 bases). V shed 4 bases and J shed 0 bases, with 15 bases lying between them. The CDR3 covers 16 residues. Germline CDR1 reads MDHEN; CDR2 reads SYDVKM. CDR3: CASSWVTGRANYGYTF. The CDR3 region has the DNA TGTGCCAGCAGTTGGGTAACAGGGAGAGCTAACTATGGCTACACCTTC.

CDR3 amino acids: CASSETSANTGELFF. DNA of the CDR3: TGTGCCAGTAGCGAGACTAGCGCGAACACCGGGGAGCTGTTTTTT. The chain joins TRBV2 to TRBJ2-2; TRBD2 aligns across 8 bases. Trimming took 9 bases from V and 0 from J; bases not matched to a gene: 6. This CDR3 comprises 15 residues. Germline V CDR1 and CDR2: SNHLY, FYNNEI.

V is TRBV18 and J is TRBJ1-2; D not certain. CDR1 is KGHSH, CDR2 LQKENI, per germline. The CDR3 is 14 residues long. Trimming stripped 0 bases from V and 4 bases from J, with 9 bases between. The CDR3 here is CASSPPTVTYGYTF. The CDR3 DNA follows: TGTGCCAGCTCACCACCGACGGTTACCTATGGCTACACCTTC. The full variable domain, rest sourced from reference TRBV18 and TRBJ1-2, is NAGVMQNPRHLVRRRGQEARLRCSPMKGHSHVYWYRQLPEEGLKFMVYLQKENIIDESGMPKERFSAEFPKEGPSILRIQQVVRGDSAAYFCASSPPTVTYGYTFGSGTRLTVV.

In DNA, the CDR3 is TGTGCCAGCAGCCAAGACAGAACCGGGGAGCTGTTTTTT. As protein: CASSQDRTGELFF. V gene TRBV3-1 (or the pseudogene TRBV3-2) combines with J gene TRBJ2-2; no clear D gene. This CDR3 spans 13 amino acids. Trimming pared 0 bases from V and 5 bases from J, leaving 4 bases between. The germline gives CDR1 LGHDT, CDR2 YNNKEL (reference sequence).

V is TRBV30 and J is TRBJ2-2; a possible D gene is TRBD2 (6 bases). The V gene's germline CDR1 is GTSNPN and CDR2 SVGIG (reference sequence). This CDR3 contains 15 residues. Trimming removed 1 base from V and 7 bases from J, with 16 bases in between. The CDR3 loop is CAWSAGTPGVGELFF. The CDR3 DNA reads TGTGCCTGGAGTGCCGGGACTCCTGGGGTCGGGGAGCTGTTTTTT.

This clone was found once. The chain couples TRBV15 to TRBJ1-2; the D is unclear. The V gene's germline CDR1 is LNHNV and CDR2 YYDKDF (reference sequence). V lost 0 bases and J lost 7, with 12 bases in between. The CDR3 spans 14 residues. Here the CDR3 reads CATSRERGIGGYTF. For the CDR3, the DNA is TGTGCCACCAGCAGAGAGCGGGGAATAGGTGGCTACACCTTC.

The chain combines TRBV7-2 with TRBJ1-5; 7 nucleotides match TRBD1. Germline assignment: CDR1 SGHTA and CDR2 FQGNSA. V lost 2 bases and J lost 7; bases outside the gene matches: 5. The CDR3 length is 14 residues. The DNA of the CDR3 is TGTGCCAGCAGCTTATCAGGGGGTGACCAGCCCCAGCATTTT. Translation gives CASSLSGGDQPQHF.

This sequence joins TRBV28 and TRBJ1-5; possibly TRBD1 for D (6 bases). The V end was cut by 3 bases, the J end by 0 bases, with 12 bases between. The CDR3 has 16 residues. The germline CDR1 and CDR2 sequences are MDHEN and SYDVKM. CDR3 protein: CASSLGGQISNQPQHF. DNA of the CDR3: TGTGCCAGCAGTTTGGGGGGGCAGATTAGCAATCAGCCCCAGCATTTT.

The chain recombines TRBV5-4 with TRBJ1-1; possible D gene TRBD1, 6 bases. The CDR3 is made up of 15 amino acids. The V end lost 0 bases, the J end lost 1 base, and 10 bases lay between the germline ends. Germline V CDR1 and CDR2: SGHNT, YYREEE (reference sequence). CDR3 sequence (DNA): TGTGCCAGCAGCTTGGTGCGGGGGCGGAACACTGAAGCTTTCTTT. It specifies CASSLVRGRNTEAFF.

CDR3 sequence (DNA): TGTGCCAGCAGCCCCAGAAGGGTGGAGGACACTGAAGCTTTCTTT. It encodes CASSPRRVEDTEAFF. This chain joins TRBV9 and TRBJ1-1, with D unclear. This CDR3 is built from 15 residues. Per the germline V gene, CDR1 is SGDLS and CDR2 is YYNGEE. V was cut by 4 bases and J by 3 bases, with 16 bases left in between.

This chain joins TRBV7-9 and TRBJ1-1; 10 nucleotides agree with TRBD1. The CDR3 spans 15 residues. The germline gives CDR1 SEHNR, CDR2 FQNEAQ (reference sequence). With 5 bases clipped from V and 0 bases from J, the junction kept 3 bases outside the gene matches. The DNA of the CDR3 is TGTGCCAGCAGCAGGGGACAGGGGATGAACACTGAAGCTTTCTTT. Translation: CASSRGQGMNTEAFF.

The chain carries TRBV6-2 or TRBV6-3 and TRBJ2-2; possibly TRBD1 for D (6 bases). CDR3 length equals 17 residues. Trimming took off 6 bases at V and 7 bases at J, with 24 bases between the two ends. Germline V gene data show CDR1 as MNHEY and CDR2 as SVGEGT. CDR3 DNA sequence: TGTGCCAGCAGCCTGGCGGAAAGGACAGTTCATCGCGGGGAGCTGTTTTTT. Encoded protein: CASSLAERTVHRGELFF.

This clone was found once. This chain links TRBV25-1 with TRBJ1-1; TRBD1 matches 10 bases. The CDR3 runs to 14 residues. J gave up 6 bases and V 7 bases, and 8 bases lay outside the gene matches. Germline values: CDR1 MGHDK, CDR2 SYGVNS. CDR3: CASNPGQGVSEAFF. In DNA, the CDR3 is TGTGCCAGCAACCCTGGACAGGGGGTATCTGAAGCTTTCTTT. The full variable domain, rest sourced from reference TRBV25-1 and TRBJ1-1, is EADIYQTPRYLVIGTGKKITLECSQTMGHDKMYWYQQDPGMELHLIHYSYGVNSTEKGDLSSESTVSRIRTEHFPLTLESARPSHTSQYLCASNPGQGVSEAFFGQGTRLTVV.